This is a list of T cell receptor beta chains from one sample in a study of T cell responses to AZD1222 COVID-19 vaccine. Sequenced by immunoSEQ multiplex PCR; TCRdb stores in-frame clones only, minus some. Among roughly 80,000 clones listed, roughly 88% were seen once. This specimen consisted of peripheral blood, obtained 28 days after the second AZD1222 dose. These receptors originate from an adult who received the AZD1222 COVID-19 vaccine. Both conserved end residues are part of each CDR3. A D gene is named only where the DNA matches it firmly. Size values are once, few and many counts, or a class for expanded clones, and some rows have none.

j_call | d_call | v_call | clone_size | cdr3_nt | cdr3_aa
TRBJ1-5 | . | TRBV30 | few | TGTGCGTTGGCAGGCTCCGGCAATCAGCCCCAGCATTTT | CALAGSGNQPQHF
TRBJ1-1 | . | TRBV5-1 | . | TGCGCCAGCAGCTTGGTGGGCAACATGAACACTGAAGCTTTCTTT | CASSLVGNMNTEAFF
TRBJ1-5 | . | TRBV7-9 | . | TGTGCCAGCAGGGGAGATGGCAATCAGCCCCAGCATTTT | CASRGDGNQPQHF
TRBJ1-1 | . | TRBV5-6 | . | TGTGCCAGCAGGGGAAACATGAACACTGAAGCTTTCTTT | CASRGNMNTEAFF
TRBJ2-2 | . | TRBV28 | few | TGTGCCAGCAGTCCACACGTAACGGGGGTCCTAGTTACCGGGGAGCTGTTTTTT | CASSPHVTGVLVTGELFF
TRBJ2-6 | . | TRBV6-5 | once | TGTGCCAGCAGTTCTGGAGGATCTGGGGCCAACGTCCTGACTTTC | CASSSGGSGANVLTF
TRBJ1-4 | . | TRBV5-4 | . | TGTGCCAGCAGCTTAGACACTGGTAATGGAAAACTGTTTTTT | CASSLDTGNGKLFF
TRBJ2-2 | TRBD1 | TRBV7-9 | . | TGTGCCAGCAGCGCGCAGGGGGCTAGGAACACCGGGGAGCTGTTTTTT | CASSAQGARNTGELFF
TRBJ1-5 | . | TRBV19 | . | TGTGCCAGTAGCCCTGACAGGAAAAATCAGCCCCAGCATTTT | CASSPDRKNQPQHF
TRBJ2-7 | . | TRBV6-7 | . | TGTGCCAGCAGCAGGGAGTACTCCTACGAGCAGTACTTC | CASSREYSYEQYF
TRBJ2-2 | TRBD2 | TRBV7-8 | . | TGTGCCAGCAGCTTAGCCCGACTAGCGGGGGCCCCTACGAACACCGGGGAGCTGTTTTTT | CASSLARLAGAPTNTGELFF
TRBJ1-2 | . | TRBV27 | . | TGTGCCAGCAGTTTAGGGGCTTTTGACCGCTTCTATGGCTACACCTTC | CASSLGAFDRFYGYTF
TRBJ1-2 | . | TRBV12-3/TRBV12-4 | . | TGTGCCAGCACCCTGGGGTTGCACTATGGCTACACCTTC | CASTLGLHYGYTF
TRBJ1-5 | . | TRBV30 | . | TGTGCCTACGACTCCGGGACCAATAGCAATCAGCCCCAGCATTTT | CAYDSGTNSNQPQHF
TRBJ2-2 | TRBD2 | TRBV9 | . | TGTGCCAGCAGCGTAGCGGGACTAGCGGGGGTCTATGCCGGGGAGCTGTTTTTT | CASSVAGLAGVYAGELFF
TRBJ2-6 | . | TRBV6-6 | once | TGTGCCAGCACAAGGCGAGGGGCCAACGTCCTGACTTTC | CASTRRGANVLTF
TRBJ2-7 | . | TRBV9 | . | TGTGCCAGCAGCCCCCCCGAGGACCACTACGAGCAGTACTTC | CASSPPEDHYEQYF
TRBJ1-1 | TRBD1 | TRBV19 | few | TGTGCCAGTAGTAGCAGACAGGGTACGCGGAAAGCTTTCTTT | CASSSRQGTRKAFF
TRBJ2-7 | . | TRBV5-1 | . | TGCGCCAGCAGCCAGGCAGGAGGCTGGGAGCAGTACTTC | CASSQAGGWEQYF
TRBJ1-2 | . | TRBV3-1/TRBV3-2 | . | TGTGCCAGCAGCCTAGATCCGAACTATGGCTACACCTTC | CASSLDPNYGYTF